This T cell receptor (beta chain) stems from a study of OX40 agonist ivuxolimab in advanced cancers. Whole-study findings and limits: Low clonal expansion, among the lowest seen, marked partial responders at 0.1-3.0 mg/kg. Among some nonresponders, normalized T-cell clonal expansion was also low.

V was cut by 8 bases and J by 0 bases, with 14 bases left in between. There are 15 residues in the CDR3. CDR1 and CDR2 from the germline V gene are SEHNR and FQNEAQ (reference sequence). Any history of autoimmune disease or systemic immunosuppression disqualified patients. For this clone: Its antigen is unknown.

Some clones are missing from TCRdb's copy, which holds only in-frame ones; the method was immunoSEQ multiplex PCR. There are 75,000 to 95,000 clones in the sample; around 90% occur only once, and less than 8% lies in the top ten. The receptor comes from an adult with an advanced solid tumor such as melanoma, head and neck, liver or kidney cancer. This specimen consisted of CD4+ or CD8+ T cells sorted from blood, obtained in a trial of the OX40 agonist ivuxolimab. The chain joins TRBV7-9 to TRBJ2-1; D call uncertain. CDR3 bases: TGTGCCAGCGAAGCACTTCCTAGCTCCTACAATGAGCAGTTCTTC. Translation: CASEALPSSYNEQFF.